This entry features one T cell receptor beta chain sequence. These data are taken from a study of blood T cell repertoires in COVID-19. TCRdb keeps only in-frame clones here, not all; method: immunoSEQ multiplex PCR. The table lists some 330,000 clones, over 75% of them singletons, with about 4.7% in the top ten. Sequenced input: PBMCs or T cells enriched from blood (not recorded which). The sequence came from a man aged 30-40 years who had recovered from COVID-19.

CDR3 in DNA: TGTGCCAGCAGCCAAGATAGGTCTGCAGGACACCGTTTGAACACTGAAGCTTTCTTT. Amino acid sequence: CASSQDRSAGHRLNTEAFF. The chain is built from TRBV3-1 (or the pseudogene TRBV3-2) and TRBJ1-1; tentatively, D is TRBD1 (5 bases). Between the trimmed V and J ends, which lost 0 bases and 0 bases, there was a span of 20 bases. The length of the CDR3 is 19 residues. Germline assignment: CDR1 LGHDT and CDR2 YNNKEL (reference sequence).